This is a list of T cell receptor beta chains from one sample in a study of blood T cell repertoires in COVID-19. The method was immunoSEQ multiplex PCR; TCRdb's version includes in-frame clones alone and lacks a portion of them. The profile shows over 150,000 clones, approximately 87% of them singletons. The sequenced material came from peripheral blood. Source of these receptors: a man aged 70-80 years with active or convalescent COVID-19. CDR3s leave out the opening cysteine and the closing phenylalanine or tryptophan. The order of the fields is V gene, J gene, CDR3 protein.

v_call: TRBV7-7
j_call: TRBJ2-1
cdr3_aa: ASSSLAGTYNEQF

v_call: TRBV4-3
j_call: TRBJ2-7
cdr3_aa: ASSQGFGTSGSYEQY

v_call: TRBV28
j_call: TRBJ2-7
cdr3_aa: ASSVHGGAYEQY

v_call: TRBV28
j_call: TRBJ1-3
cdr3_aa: ASGQVYSGNTIY

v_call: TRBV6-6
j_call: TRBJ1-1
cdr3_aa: ASSLEGFDSEAF

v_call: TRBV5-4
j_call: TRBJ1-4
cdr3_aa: ASSLAGQGLEKLF

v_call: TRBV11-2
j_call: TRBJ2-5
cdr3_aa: ASSLEVSGGVKTQY

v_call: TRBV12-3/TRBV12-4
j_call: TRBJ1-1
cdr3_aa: ASRLQGNTEAF

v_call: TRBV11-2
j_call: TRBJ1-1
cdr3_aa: ASSPRQGSYTEAF

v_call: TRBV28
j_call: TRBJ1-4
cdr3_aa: ASSSGTGAEKLF

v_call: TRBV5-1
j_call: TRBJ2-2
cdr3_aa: ASRVGDLTGELF

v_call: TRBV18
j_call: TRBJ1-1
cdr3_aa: ASSPRIDRENTEAF

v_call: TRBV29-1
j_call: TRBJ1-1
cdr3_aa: SVPTGPGGAF

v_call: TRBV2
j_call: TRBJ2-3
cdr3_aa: ASRGTSGTDTQY

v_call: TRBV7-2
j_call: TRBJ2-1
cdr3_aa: ASSGLASNEQF

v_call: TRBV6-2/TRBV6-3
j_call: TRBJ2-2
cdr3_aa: ATSGSGSNTGELF

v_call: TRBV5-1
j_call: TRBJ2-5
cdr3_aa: ASCRQGMLETQY

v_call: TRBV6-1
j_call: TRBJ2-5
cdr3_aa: ASSEVGGGETQY

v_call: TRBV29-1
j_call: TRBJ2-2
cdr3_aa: SAQGGDGELF

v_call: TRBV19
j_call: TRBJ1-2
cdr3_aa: ASSRAGAGANYGYT

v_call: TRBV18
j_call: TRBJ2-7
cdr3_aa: ASSLSTGSYEQY

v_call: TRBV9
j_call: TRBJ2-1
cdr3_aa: ASSVGTSGGDEQF

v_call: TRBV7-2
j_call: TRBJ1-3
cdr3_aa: ASSLSVTGNTIY

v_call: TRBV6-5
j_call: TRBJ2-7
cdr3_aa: ASRGASSYEQY

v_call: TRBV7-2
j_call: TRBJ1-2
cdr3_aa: ASSPGTGVQGGYT

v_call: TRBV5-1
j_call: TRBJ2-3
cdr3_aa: ASSLYTLGGDTQY

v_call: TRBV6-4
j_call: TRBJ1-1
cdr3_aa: ASRNTDQNTEAF

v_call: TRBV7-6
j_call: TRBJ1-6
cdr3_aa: ASSLEVQGTNSPLH

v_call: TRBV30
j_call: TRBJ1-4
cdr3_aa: AWSWDRAEKLF

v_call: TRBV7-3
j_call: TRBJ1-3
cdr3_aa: ASSVTGSGNTIY

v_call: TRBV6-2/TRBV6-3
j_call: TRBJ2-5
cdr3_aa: ASSRQGETQY

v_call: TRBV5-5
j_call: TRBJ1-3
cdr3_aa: ASSLGQSSGNTIY

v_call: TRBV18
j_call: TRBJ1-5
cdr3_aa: ASSPLPGETQH

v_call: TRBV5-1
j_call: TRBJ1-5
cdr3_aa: ASSFDGTRSEPQH

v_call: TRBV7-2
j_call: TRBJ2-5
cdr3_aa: ASSLNRDETQY

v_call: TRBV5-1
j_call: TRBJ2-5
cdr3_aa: ASSWTSGRATQY

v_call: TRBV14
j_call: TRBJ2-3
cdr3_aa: ASSSYGLAGGPWGTDTQY

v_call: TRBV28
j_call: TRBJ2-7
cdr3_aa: ASSLYQGSYEQY

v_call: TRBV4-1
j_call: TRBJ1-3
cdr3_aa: ASSLGIAAHIGNTIY

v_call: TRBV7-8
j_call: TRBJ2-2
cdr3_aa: ASSSWTGGLANTGELF

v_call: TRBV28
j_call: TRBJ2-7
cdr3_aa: ASSQNYEQY

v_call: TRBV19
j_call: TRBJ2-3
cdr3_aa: ASSISQGAQY

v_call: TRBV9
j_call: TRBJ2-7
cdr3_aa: ASSPRSTEIYEQY

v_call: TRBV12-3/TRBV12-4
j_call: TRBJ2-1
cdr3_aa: ASSQAFYNEQF

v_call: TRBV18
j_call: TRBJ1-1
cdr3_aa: ASSPPPRDAEAF

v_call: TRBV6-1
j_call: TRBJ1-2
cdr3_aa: ASSEMGHLNYGYT

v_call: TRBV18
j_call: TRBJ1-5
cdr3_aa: ASSPRRTGRDQPQH

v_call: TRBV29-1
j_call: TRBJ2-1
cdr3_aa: SVVPGLTRVEQF

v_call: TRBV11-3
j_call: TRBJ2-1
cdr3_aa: ASSSRTSGRGIGEQF

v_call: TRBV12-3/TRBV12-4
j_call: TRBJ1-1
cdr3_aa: ASKGGATEAF

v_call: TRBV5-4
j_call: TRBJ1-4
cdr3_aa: ASSLETGLANEKLF

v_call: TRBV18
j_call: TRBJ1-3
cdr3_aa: ASSPPGQGDTIY

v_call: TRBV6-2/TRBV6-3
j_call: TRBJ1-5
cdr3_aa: ASSSGFQPQH